A selection of T cell receptor beta chains follows, all from one sample in a study of T cell repertoires in cytomegalovirus infection. MiXCR was run by TCRdb on the reads, yielding one entry per CDR3 protein. The repertoire holds 700,000 to 850,000 distinct CDR3 sequences, with over 25% as singletons. No antigen has been identified for these receptors. This sample comprised cultured CD8+ T cells from PBMCs, obtained from culture after CMV antigen stimulation. These receptors were taken from a human donor in good health (CMV status not recorded). Some clones in this sample may be carry-over from other donors' samples. CDR3s include the opening cysteine and the closing phenylalanine or tryptophan. A D gene is named only where the DNA matches it firmly. Part of the rows lack a size; the others show once, few, many or a class for expanded clones.

NA	13	TRBV9	many	TRBJ2-7	TGTGCCAGCAGCGTGGGGAATTCCTACGAGCAGTACTTC	CASSVGNSYEQYF
NA	13	TRBV19	NA	TRBJ2-2	TGTGCCAGTAGTTGGGCAGTCACCGGGGAGCTGTTTTTT	CASSWAVTGELFF
TRBD1	15	TRBV12-3/TRBV12-4	few	TRBJ1-2	TGTGCCAGCAGTTTGCAGGGTGACAGGGGTTATGGCTACACCTTC	CASSLQGDRGYGYTF
NA	17	TRBV5-6	few	TRBJ1-6	TGTGCCAGCAGCTTGTTCGCGGCGGGGTCCTATAATTCACCCCTCCACTTT	CASSLFAAGSYNSPLHF
TRBD2	16	TRBV10-3	few	TRBJ2-4	TGTGCCATCAGTTCGACCGGGACTAGCGATAAAAACATTCAGTACTTC	CAISSTGTSDKNIQYF
NA	15	TRBV28	few	TRBJ1-3	TGTGCCAGCAGTGAAGGACGGAACTCTGGAAACACCATATATTTT	CASSEGRNSGNTIYF
NA	14	TRBV13	NA	TRBJ2-5	TGTGCCAGCAGCCAGCAGCGGAACCAAGAGACCCAGTACTTC	CASSQQRNQETQYF
TRBD2	14	TRBV19	NA	TRBJ2-1	TGTGCCAGTAGTATTATAGCGGGGGGGCGAGAGCAGTTCTTC	CASSIIAGGREQFF
NA	15	TRBV28	NA	TRBJ1-1	TGTGCCAGCAGTTCCCCAGGGCGCGAGAGCACTGAAGCTTTCTTT	CASSSPGRESTEAFF
NA	14	TRBV12-3/TRBV12-4	NA	TRBJ1-5	TGTGCCAGCAGTTTGGAGGGGTCCAGTCAGCCCCAGCATTTT	CASSLEGSSQPQHF
NA	18	TRBV7-4	many	TRBJ1-6	TGTGCCAGCAGCATATCCAAACAAGGACATCTTAAGGGCTCACCCCTCCACTTT	CASSISKQGHLKGSPLHF
TRBD1	14	TRBV10-2	few	TRBJ2-7	TGCGCCAGCACCGCCGGGGACAGTCCCTACGAGCAGTACTTC	CASTAGDSPYEQYF
NA	16	TRBV15	few	TRBJ2-1	TGTGCCACCAGCAGAGATTGGGCCGAGGGGCGGAATGAGCAGTTCTTC	CATSRDWAEGRNEQFF
NA	14	TRBV20-1	NA	TRBJ2-2	TGCAGTGCCGGAGGGGAGCTGGACACCGGGGAGCTGTTTTTT	CSAGGELDTGELFF
TRBD1	15	TRBV28	few	TRBJ2-2	TGTGCCAGCAGCTGGGGACAGGGAGACACCGGGGAGCTGTTTTTT	CASSWGQGDTGELFF
NA	11	TRBV2	NA	TRBJ1-2	TGTGCCAGCGACCCTGGCTATGGCTACACCTTC	CASDPGYGYTF
NA	15	TRBV5-4	NA	TRBJ2-1	TGTGCCAGCAGCTTTCAATCGGGGAACTACAATGAGCAGTTCTTC	CASSFQSGNYNEQFF
NA	18	TRBV7-9	NA	TRBJ1-5	TGTGCCAGCAGCTCTGACCAAACCCCAGGGGTCTCGAATCAGCCCCAGCATTTT	CASSSDQTPGVSNQPQHF
NA	15	TRBV27	NA	TRBJ1-5	TGTGCCAGCAGTTTATCAGGTTATAGCAATCAGCACAAGCATTTT	CASSLSGYSNQHKHF
NA	15	TRBV6-5	few	TRBJ1-4	TGTGCCAGCAGTTACTCCGGTGCGCCTAATGAAAAACTGTTTTTT	CASSYSGAPNEKLFF
NA	14	TRBV7-9	few	TRBJ1-4	TGTGCCAGCAGCTTGGACACAATATCAGAAAAACTGTTTTTT	CASSLDTISEKLFF
NA	10	TRBV29-1	NA	TRBJ2-1	TGCAGCGTTGACGACAATGAGCAGTTCTTC	CSVDDNEQFF
TRBD2	18	TRBV9	NA	TRBJ2-1	TGTGCCAGCAGCGTAGGCGGGACTAGCGGAGCCAAGTACAATGAGCAGTTCTTC	CASSVGGTSGAKYNEQFF
TRBD2	16	TRBV7-4	NA	TRBJ2-5	TGTGCCAGCAGCAGGGAGGTAACGGGGGGTCAGGAGACCCAGTACTTC	CASSREVTGGQETQYF
NA	13	TRBV12-3/TRBV12-4	many	TRBJ2-3	TGTGCCAGCAGCGTTACTAGCACAGATACGCAGTATTTT	CASSVTSTDTQYF
NA	15	TRBV7-9	few	TRBJ2-3	TGTGCCACCTGCTTAGGGGACTTCTCCACAGATACGCAGTATTTT	CATCLGDFSTDTQYF
TRBD2	17	TRBV28	few	TRBJ2-2	TGTGCCAGCAGTTCTCCTCTAGCGGGGGCCTTCACCGGGGAGCTGTTTTTT	CASSSPLAGAFTGELFF
NA	14	TRBV2	NA	TRBJ2-2	TGTGCCAGCCCAAGAGGCGTCGGCACCGGGGAGCTGTTTTTT	CASPRGVGTGELFF
NA	14	TRBV27	NA	TRBJ1-5	TGTGCCAGCAGTTCGGCAGACAGCAGGCAGCCCCAGCATTTT	CASSSADSRQPQHF
NA	13	TRBV3-1	few	TRBJ2-4	TGTGCCAGCAGCCTCTTTGGGGAAAACATTCAGTACTTC	CASSLFGENIQYF
NA	17	TRBV9	few	TRBJ1-3	TGTGCCAGCAGCGTAGCTCCAGGGGTAAGCTCTGGAAACACCATATATTTT	CASSVAPGVSSGNTIYF
NA	13	TRBV10-3	many	TRBJ1-4	TGTGCCATCAGTGAGGGGGCCAGGGAAAAACTGTTTTTT	CAISEGAREKLFF
TRBD2	16	TRBV4-1	NA	TRBJ2-3	TGCGCCAGCAGCCAAGCACCGGGGGGACGCACAGATACGCAGTATTTT	CASSQAPGGRTDTQYF
NA	15	TRBV12-3/TRBV12-4	NA	TRBJ2-4	TGTGCCAGCAGTTTACCACCTCTAGCCAAAAACATTCAGTACTTC	CASSLPPLAKNIQYF
NA	12	TRBV7-9	many	TRBJ2-5	TGTGCCAGCAGCTTAGTCACGTCGCCCCAGTACTTC	CASSLVTSPQYF
NA	14	TRBV6-6	few	TRBJ1-2	TGTGCCAGCAGCCGGGACGGCTCTAACTATGGCTACACCTTC	CASSRDGSNYGYTF
TRBD1	14	TRBV25-1	NA	TRBJ1-2	TGTGCCAGCAGTGAAAGGGACAGGCCCTATGACTACACCTTC	CASSERDRPYDYTF
NA	15	TRBV2	NA	TRBJ1-2	TGTGCCAGCAGTTCCCGGTTGAGGCCCGACTATGGCTACACCTTC	CASSSRLRPDYGYTF
NA	14	TRBV6-5	NA	TRBJ2-5	TGTGCCAGCAGTTACTCCGCGGGCCGGGAGACCCAGTACTTC	CASSYSAGRETQYF
TRBD2	18	TRBV7-9	few	TRBJ2-1	TGTGCCAGCAGCAAGCCTCCGGGACTAGCGGGGGGGCCCGATGAGCAGTTCTTC	CASSKPPGLAGGPDEQFF
NA	15	TRBV7-7	NA	TRBJ2-5	TGTGCTAGCAGCTCCACACCGGGTTCAGGGGAGACCCAGTACTTC	CASSSTPGSGETQYF
TRBD2	14	TRBV20-1	NA	TRBJ2-1	TGCAGTGCCCCGAGCGGGGGACCGTACAATGAGCAGTTCTTC	CSAPSGGPYNEQFF
TRBD1	18	TRBV2	NA	TRBJ2-2	TGTGCCAGCGACAGGGGTATAGGCCCGCAAAGTTACACCGGGGAGCTGTTTTTT	CASDRGIGPQSYTGELFF
NA	13	TRBV15	many	TRBJ2-1	TGTGCCACCAGCAGAGATAATGGGAATGAGCAGTTCTTC	CATSRDNGNEQFF
NA	15	TRBV7-8	many	TRBJ2-1	TGTGCCAGCAGCTCGGATTTTAGCTCCTACAATGAGCAGTTCTTC	CASSSDFSSYNEQFF
NA	15	TRBV3-1	NA	TRBJ2-1	TGTGCCAGCAGCCATAAACCCAAGTTTGTAGGCGAGCAGTTCTTC	CASSHKPKFVGEQFF
TRBD2	17	TRBV7-2	many	TRBJ2-3	TGTGCCAGCAGCTTGTTAGAGGCTAGCGGGGTCACAGATACGCAGTATTTT	CASSLLEASGVTDTQYF
NA	15	TRBV6-6	NA	TRBJ2-2	TGTGCCAGCAGTGTCTGGGGGGAGAATGTCGGGGAGCTGTTTTTT	CASSVWGENVGELFF
NA	17	TRBV7-8	many	TRBJ2-1	TGTGCCAGCAGCTTAGCGCCAGGGTCAGGGGTCTACAATGAGCAGTTCTTC	CASSLAPGSGVYNEQFF
TRBD1	17	TRBV6-5	NA	TRBJ1-5	TGTGCCAACAGTTCCAATTCGGGACAGGGGTCCCATCAGCCCCAGCATTTT	CANSSNSGQGSHQPQHF
NA	15	TRBV12-3/TRBV12-4	few	TRBJ2-1	TGTGCCAGCAGTTCCGGTCACCTTCTCTACAATGAGCAGTTCTTC	CASSSGHLLYNEQFF
TRBD1	16	TRBV7-9	NA	TRBJ2-1	TGTGCCAGCAGCTTATCCGACAGGGTCCCCTACAATGAGCAGCTCTTC	CASSLSDRVPYNEQLF
TRBD2	16	TRBV27	few	TRBJ2-5	TGTGCCAGCAGTTTATTTCAGGGAGGGGCACAAGAGACCCAGTACTTC	CASSLFQGGAQETQYF
NA	15	TRBV7-2	many	TRBJ1-1	TGTGCCAGCAGCTTAGGGCCCTACATGAACACTGAAGCTTTCTTT	CASSLGPYMNTEAFF
NA	14	TRBV7-9	NA	TRBJ2-3	TGTGCCAGCAACTCCCCAAGGGGCACAGATACGCAGTATTTT	CASNSPRGTDTQYF
NA	14	TRBV19	NA	TRBJ1-4	TGTGCCAGTAGCGATAAGGTTGCGGATGAAAAACTGTTTTTT	CASSDKVADEKLFF
NA	13	TRBV12-3/TRBV12-4	few	TRBJ2-5	TGTGCCAGCACACCGGAGGGGAGCGAGACCCAGTACTTC	CASTPEGSETQYF